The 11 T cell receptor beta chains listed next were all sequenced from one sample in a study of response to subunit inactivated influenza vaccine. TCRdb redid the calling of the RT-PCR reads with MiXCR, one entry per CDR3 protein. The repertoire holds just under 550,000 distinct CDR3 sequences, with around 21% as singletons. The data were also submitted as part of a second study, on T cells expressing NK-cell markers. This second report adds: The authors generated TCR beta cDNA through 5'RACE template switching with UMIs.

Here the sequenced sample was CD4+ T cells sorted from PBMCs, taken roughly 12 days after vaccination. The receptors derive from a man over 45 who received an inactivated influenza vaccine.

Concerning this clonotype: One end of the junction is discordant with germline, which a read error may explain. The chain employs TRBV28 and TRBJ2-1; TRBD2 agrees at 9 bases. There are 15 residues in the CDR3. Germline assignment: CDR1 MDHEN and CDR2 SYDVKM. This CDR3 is CATFSGSSGVNEPFF. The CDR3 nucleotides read TGTGCCACCTTTAGCGGGAGTAGCGGGGTCAACGAGCCGTTCTTC.

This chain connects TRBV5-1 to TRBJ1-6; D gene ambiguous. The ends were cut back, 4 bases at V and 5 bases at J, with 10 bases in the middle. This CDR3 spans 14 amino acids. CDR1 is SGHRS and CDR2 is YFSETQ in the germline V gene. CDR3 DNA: TGCGCCAGCAGCCCGAGACAAGATAATTCACCCCTCCACTTT. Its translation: CASSPRQDNSPLHF.

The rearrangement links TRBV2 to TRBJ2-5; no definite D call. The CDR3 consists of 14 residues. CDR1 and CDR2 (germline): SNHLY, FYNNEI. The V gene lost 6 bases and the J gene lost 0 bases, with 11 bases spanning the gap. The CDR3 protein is CASRGPTNQETQYF. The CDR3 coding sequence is TGTGCCAGCAGGGGCCCTACGAACCAAGAGACCCAGTACTTC. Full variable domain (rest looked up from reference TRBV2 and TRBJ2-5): EPEVTQTPSHQVTQMGQEVILRCVPISNHLYFYWYRQILGQKVEFLVSFYNNEISEKSEIFDDQFSVERPDGSNFTLKIRSTKLEDSAMYFCASRGPTNQETQYFGPGTRLLVL.

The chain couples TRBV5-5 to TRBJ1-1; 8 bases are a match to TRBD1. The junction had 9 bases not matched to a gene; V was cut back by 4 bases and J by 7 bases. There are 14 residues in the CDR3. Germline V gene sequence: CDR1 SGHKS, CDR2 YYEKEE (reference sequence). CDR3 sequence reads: CASSPDRVSGEAFF. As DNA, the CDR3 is TGTGCCAGCAGCCCGGACAGGGTTTCAGGTGAAGCTTTCTTT.

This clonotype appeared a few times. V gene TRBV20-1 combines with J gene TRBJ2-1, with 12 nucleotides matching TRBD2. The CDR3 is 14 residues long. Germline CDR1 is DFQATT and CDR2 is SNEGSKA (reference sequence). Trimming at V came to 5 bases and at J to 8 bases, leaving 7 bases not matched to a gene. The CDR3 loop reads CSAFLAGGGDEQFF. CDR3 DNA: TGCAGTGCTTTTCTAGCGGGAGGGGGCGATGAGCAGTTCTTC.

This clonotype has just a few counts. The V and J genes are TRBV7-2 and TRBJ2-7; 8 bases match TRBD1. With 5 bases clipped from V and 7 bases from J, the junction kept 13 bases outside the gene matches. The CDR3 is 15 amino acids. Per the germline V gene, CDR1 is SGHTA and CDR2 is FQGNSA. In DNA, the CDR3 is TGTGCCAGCAGCGCCGGAGGACAGGGCCTGGGGGAGCAGTACTTC. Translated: CASSAGGQGLGEQYF.

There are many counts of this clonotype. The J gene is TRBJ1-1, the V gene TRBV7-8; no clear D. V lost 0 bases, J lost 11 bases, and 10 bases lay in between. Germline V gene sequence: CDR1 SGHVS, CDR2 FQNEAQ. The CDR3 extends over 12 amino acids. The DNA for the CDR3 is TGTGCCAGCAGCTTAGCCAGACGGACCGCTTTCTTT. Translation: CASSLARRTAFF. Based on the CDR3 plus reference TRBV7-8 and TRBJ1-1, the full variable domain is GAGVSQSPRYKVAKRGQDVALRCDPISGHVSLFWYQQALGQGPEFLTYFQNEAQLDKSGLPSDRFFAERPEGSVSTLKIQRTQQEDSAVYLCASSLARRTAFFGQGTRLTVV.

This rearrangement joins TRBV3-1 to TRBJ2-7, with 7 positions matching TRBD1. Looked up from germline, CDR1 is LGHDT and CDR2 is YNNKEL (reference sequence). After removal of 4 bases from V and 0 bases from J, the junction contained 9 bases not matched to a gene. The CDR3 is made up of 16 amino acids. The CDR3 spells CASSLIYGQASYEQYF. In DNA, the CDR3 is TGTGCCAGCAGCCTGATATACGGACAGGCCTCCTACGAGCAGTACTTC.

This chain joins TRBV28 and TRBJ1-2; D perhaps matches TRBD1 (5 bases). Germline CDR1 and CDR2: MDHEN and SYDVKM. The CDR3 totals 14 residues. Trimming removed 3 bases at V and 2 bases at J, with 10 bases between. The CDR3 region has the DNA TGTGCCAGCAGTTTTGGGGCAGAGAACTATGGCTACACCTTC. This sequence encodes CASSFGAENYGYTF.

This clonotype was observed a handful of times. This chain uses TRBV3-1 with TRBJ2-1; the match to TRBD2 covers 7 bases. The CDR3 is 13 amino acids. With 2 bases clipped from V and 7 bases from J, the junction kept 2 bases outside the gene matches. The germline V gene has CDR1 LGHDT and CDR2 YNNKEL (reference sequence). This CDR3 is CASSQLGGNEQFF. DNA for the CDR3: TGTGCCAGCAGCCAACTCGGGGGGAATGAGCAGTTCTTC.

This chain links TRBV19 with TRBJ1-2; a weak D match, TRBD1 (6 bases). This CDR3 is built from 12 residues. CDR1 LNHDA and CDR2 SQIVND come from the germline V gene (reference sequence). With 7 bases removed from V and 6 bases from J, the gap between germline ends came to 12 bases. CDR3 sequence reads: CASMGTWNGYTF. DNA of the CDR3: TGTGCCAGTATGGGGACATGGAATGGCTACACCTTC.